One and the same sample provided the 32 T cell receptor beta chains below, sequenced in a study of shared clonotypes between healthy human individuals. Using immunoSEQ multiplex PCR, the repertoire was profiled, and TCRdb retains in-frame clones only, with some absent. The sample includes approximately 470,000 clones, roughly 80% of them seen just once. Sequences were obtained from PBMCs. These receptors originate from a woman in her thirties or forties in good health. Some clones in this sample may be carry-over from other donors' samples.

This chain uses TRBV6-1 with TRBJ2-3; D might be TRBD2 (6 bases). Trimming took 8 bases from V and 6 from J, leaving 9 bases between them. CDR1 and CDR2 (germline): MNHNS, SASEGT. CDR3 length equals 11 residues. The CDR3 loop reads CASRGGDTQYF. CDR3 coding DNA: TGTGCCAGCCGTGGAGGGGATACGCAGTATTTT.

The rearrangement links TRBV15 to TRBJ2-1; 10 bases are shared with TRBD2. CDR3 length equals 14 residues. CDR1 and CDR2 from the germline V gene are LNHNV and YYDKDF (reference sequence). V trimming: 5 bases; J trimming: 10 bases; junction bases outside the gene matches: 8. CDR3 amino acids: CATSPRTSGREQFF. In DNA form, the CDR3 reads TGTGCCACCAGCCCGCGGACTAGCGGAAGGGAGCAGTTCTTC.

The V and J genes are TRBV5-1 and TRBJ2-5; D is unclear. Germline V lookup: CDR1 SGHRS, CDR2 YFSETQ. This CDR3 is 13 amino acids long. Trimming shortened V by 0 bases and J by 2 bases, and 5 bases separated the two germline ends. The CDR3 nucleotides are TGCGCCAGCAGCTTGGCCAGACAAGAGACCCAGTACTTC. Protein: CASSLARQETQYF.

A word on this clone: A read error is possible here, since a much larger clone lies one base away. The genes are TRBV6-4 and TRBJ2-3; possibly TRBD1 for D (6 bases). CDR1 MRHNA and CDR2 SNTAGT come from the germline V gene. CDR3 length equals 14 residues. In nucleotides, the CDR3 is TGTGCCTGCAGTGACTCAGGGGAGTCAGATACGCAGTATTTT. This codes for CACSDSGESDTQYF.

V gene TRBV11-2 combines with J gene TRBJ2-2, with D perhaps TRBD2 (6 bases). CDR3 length: 14 residues. CDR1 and CDR2 (germline): SGHAT, FQNNGV. V shed 5 bases and J shed 5 bases, with 12 bases lying between them. The chain's CDR3 is CASSPDYRTGELFF. CDR3 DNA: TGTGCCAGCAGCCCGGACTACCGTACCGGGGAGCTGTTTTTT.

In this sample, this clone turned up a few times. In the same sample, other DNA sequences code for this CDR3. CDR3 loop: CASSLAGSQPQHF. CDR3 DNA: TGTGCCAGCAGCTTAGCAGGGTCCCAGCCCCAGCATTTT. This chain links TRBV7-9 with TRBJ1-5; D remains unclear. The CDR3 covers 13 residues. Germline lookup yields CDR1 SEHNR and CDR2 FQNEAQ (reference sequence). The V end lost 0 bases, the J end lost 7 bases, and 7 bases lay between the germline ends.

The sample holds a few counts of this clone. The rearrangement joins TRBV14 to TRBJ2-2; maybe TRBD2 (5 bases). Germline V gene data show CDR1 as SGHDN and CDR2 as FVKESK. CDR3 length: 13 residues. V was pared by 1 base and J by 8 bases, with 8 bases between. As DNA, the CDR3 is TGTGCCAGCAGCCAAGTCCTAGCTGGGGAGCTGTTTTTT. It is translated as CASSQVLAGELFF.

Only one count was recorded for this clone. V gene TRBV29-1 combines with J gene TRBJ1-1; D gene uncertain. The CDR3 consists of 14 residues. Trimming took off 2 bases at V and 0 bases at J, with 10 bases between the two ends. Germline V gives CDR1 SQVTM, CDR2 ANQGSEA. The DNA for the CDR3 is TGCAGCGTTGAAAGGAGCGCTTTGAACACTGAAGCTTTCTTT. This codes for CSVERSALNTEAFF.

The chain is built from TRBV11-3 and TRBJ2-7; D call uncertain. Germline V gene data show CDR1 as SGHNT and CDR2 as YENEEA. The CDR3 totals 14 residues. V lost 0 bases and J 2 bases, leaving 8 bases between the germline ends. The CDR3 region is CASSLDQRTYEQYF. CDR3 nucleotides: TGTGCCAGCAGCTTAGATCAGAGAACCTACGAGCAGTACTTC.

Turning to this clone: A single base is all that separates this from a far larger clone, so a read error is likely. V and J are TRBV5-1 and TRBJ2-2; D may be TRBD2 (5 bases). This CDR3 is built from 20 residues. The germline V gene has CDR1 SGHRS and CDR2 YFSETQ. The V and J ends lost 2 bases and 3 bases respectively, with 26 bases between them. The CDR3 nucleotides are TGCGCCAGCAGCTTAAATCCGACCCTGACGTGGGGAGTTGACACCGGGGAGCTGTTTTTT. This gives the protein CASSLNPTLTWGVDTGELFF.

A single count supports this clone. V gene TRBV10-1 combines with J gene TRBJ2-7; D not certain. V was shortened by 2 bases and J by 6 bases, with 14 bases between the two germline ends. This CDR3 region has 14 residues. The germline V gene has CDR1 WNHNN and CDR2 SYGVQD (reference sequence). This CDR3 is CASSEQNPWGEQYF. In DNA form, the CDR3 reads TGCGCCAGCAGTGAGCAGAACCCCTGGGGCGAGCAGTACTTC.

The rearrangement uses TRBV7-8 and TRBJ1-5; 8 nucleotides agree with TRBD1. V shed 7 bases, J shed 6 bases, and the junction held 11 bases outside the gene matches. The CDR3 spans 15 residues. Germline CDR1 reads SGHVS; CDR2 reads FQNEAQ. CDR3 in amino acids: CASTPGWTGFQPQHF. The CDR3 DNA reads TGTGCCAGCACGCCAGGTTGGACAGGGTTTCAGCCCCAGCATTTT.

The V gene is TRBV16, the J gene TRBJ1-1, with 7 bases matching TRBD1. CDR1 is KGHSY, CDR2 FQNENV, per germline. The J segment lost 3 bases and the V segment lost 4 bases, leaving 5 bases of the junction unmatched. The CDR3 consists of 14 residues. CDR3 coding DNA: TGTGCCAGCAGCCGCGAGACAGGGCACACTGAAGCTTTCTTT. The encoded protein is CASSRETGHTEAFF.

The rearrangement uses TRBV7-7 and TRBJ2-7, with 11 bases matching TRBD1. CDR1 is SSHAT, CDR2 FNYEAQ, per germline (reference sequence). The junction had 3 bases not matched to a gene; V was cut back by 5 bases and J by 6 bases. The CDR3 has 13 residues. The CDR3 DNA follows: TGTGCCAGCAGCATGGGACAGGGGGGCGAGCAGTACTTC. This gives the protein CASSMGQGGEQYF.

Concerning this clone: A read error is likely here: a far larger clone is one base away. The chain joins TRBV28 to TRBJ2-2, with 11 bases identical to TRBD2. CDR1 is MDHEN and CDR2 is SYDVKM in the germline V gene. The junction had 9 bases not matched to a gene; V was cut back by 6 bases and J by 9 bases. This CDR3 comprises 15 residues. The CDR3 region is CASSVQTSGIRELFF. The CDR3 DNA reads as TGTGCCAGCAGCGTCCAGACTAGCGGGATCAGGGAGCTGTTTTTT. The full variable domain, in which reference TRBV28 and TRBJ2-2 provide the parts outside the CDR3, is DVKVTQSSRYLVKRTGEKVFLECVQDMDHENMFWYRQDPGLGLRLIYFSYDVKMKEKGDIPEGYSVSREKKERFSLILESASTNQTSMYLCASSVQTSGIRELFFGEGSRLTVL.

The CDR3 loop is CASSPPGGGSEQYF. As DNA, the CDR3 is TGCGCCAGCAGCCCCCCCGGGGGGGGAAGCGAGCAGTACTTC. The chain couples TRBV5-1 to TRBJ2-7; 8 bases agree with TRBD2. Germline trimming cut 4 bases from V and 6 bases from J; bases unmatched to any gene: 9. Germline values: CDR1 SGHRS, CDR2 YFSETQ. CDR3 length equals 14 residues.

The V and J genes are TRBV5-1 and TRBJ2-3; 8 positions match TRBD1. Germline V lookup: CDR1 SGHRS, CDR2 YFSETQ. This CDR3 has 16 amino acids. V lost 0 bases and J lost 3; bases outside the gene matches: 6. The CDR3 spells CASSLGTGMITDTQYF. CDR3 sequence (DNA): TGCGCCAGCAGCTTGGGGACAGGGATGATAACAGATACGCAGTATTTT. Based on the CDR3 plus reference TRBV5-1 and TRBJ2-3, the full variable domain is KAGVTQTPRYLIKTRGQQVTLSCSPISGHRSVSWYQQTPGQGLQFLFEYFSETQRNKGNFPGRFSGRQFSNSRSEMNVSTLELGDSALYLCASSLGTGMITDTQYFGPGTRLTVL.

V gene TRBV30 combines with J gene TRBJ1-1, with a tentative D call TRBD1 (5 bases). V shed 1 base and J shed 4 bases, with 10 bases lying between them. This CDR3 region has 13 residues. CDR1 and CDR2 from the germline V gene are GTSNPN and SVGIG (reference sequence). The CDR3 nucleotides read TGTGCCTGGAGTGCCTGGGACGTCACTGAAGCTTTCTTT. It yields the protein CAWSAWDVTEAFF. Full variable domain (outside the CDR3, taken from reference TRBV30 and TRBJ1-1): SQTIHQWPATLVQPVGSPLSLECTVEGTSNPNLYWYRQAAGRGLQLLFYSVGIGQISSEVPQNLSASRPQDRQFILSSKKLLLSDSGFYLCAWSAWDVTEAFFGQGTRLTVV.

This rearrangement joins TRBV18 to TRBJ2-2, with D possibly matching TRBD1 (5 bases). Per germline, CDR1 KGHSH and CDR2 LQKENI. V lost 3 bases, J lost 5 bases, and 10 bases lay in between. This CDR3 is 14 amino acids long. In DNA form, the CDR3 reads TGTGCCAGCTCACCGGTGACAGTTACCGGGGAGCTGTTTTTT. This sequence encodes CASSPVTVTGELFF.

The chain joins TRBV29-1 to TRBJ2-4, with D unresolved. The V end lost 4 bases, the J end lost 0 bases, and 7 bases lay between the germline ends. Germline loops: CDR1 SQVTM, CDR2 ANQGSEA. The CDR3 has 13 amino acids. DNA of the CDR3: TGCAGCGTTGCCGGGTTAGCCAAAAACATTCAGTACTTC. Amino acids: CSVAGLAKNIQYF.

This clone has more than one count but fewer than ten. This chain links TRBV13 with TRBJ2-5; D call uncertain. The tail of the sequence fits TRBJ2-7 better, so the J call may be wrong. CDR3 length: 14 amino acids. Germline V CDR1 and CDR2: PRHDT, FYEKMQ (reference sequence). The CDR3 loop reads CASSLTGSTGEQYF. In DNA, the CDR3 is TGTGCCAGCAGCTTAACCGGGTCTACGGGCGAGCAGTACTTC.

This clone was recorded only once. The V gene is TRBV28, the J gene TRBJ1-3; no definite D call. Germline V gene lookup returns CDR1 MDHEN and CDR2 SYDVKM. Trimming pared 6 bases from V and 6 bases from J, leaving 9 bases between. The CDR3 is made up of 12 amino acids. The DNA for the CDR3 is TGTGCCAGCAGCCCTCTTGAAAACACCATATATTTT. It specifies CASSPLENTIYF. The full variable domain, in which reference TRBV28 and TRBJ1-3 provide the parts outside the CDR3, is DVKVTQSSRYLVKRTGEKVFLECVQDMDHENMFWYRQDPGLGLRLIYFSYDVKMKEKGDIPEGYSVSREKKERFSLILESASTNQTSMYLCASSPLENTIYFGEGSWLTVV.

The chain is built from TRBV18 and TRBJ1-2; D is possibly TRBD1 (5 bases). V dropped 3 bases and J dropped 1 base, with 9 bases sitting between them. Germline CDR1 KGHSH, CDR2 LQKENI. This CDR3 is 14 amino acids long. CDR3 region: CASSPAQVNYGYTF. CDR3 in DNA: TGTGCCAGCTCACCCGCACAGGTTAACTATGGCTACACCTTC.

The rearrangement joins TRBV7-2 to TRBJ2-5, with D possibly matching TRBD2 (6 bases). Germline V gives CDR1 SGHTA, CDR2 FQGNSA. V was cut by 1 base and J by 3 bases, with 12 bases left in between. CDR3 size: 15 residues. The CDR3 sequence: CASSLDGGPEETQYF. As DNA, the CDR3 is TGTGCCAGCAGCTTAGACGGAGGGCCGGAAGAGACCCAGTACTTC.

As for this clone: A read error is likely here: a far larger clone is one base away. Other DNA sequences in the sample encode the same CDR3. The chain links TRBV29-1 to TRBJ1-5, with 9 bases aligning to TRBD1. Germline V CDR1 and CDR2: SQVTM, ANQGSEA. This CDR3 contains 13 residues. The CDR3 sequence: CSVADRGDQPQHF. The CDR3 DNA follows: TGCAGCGTTGCGGACAGGGGCGATCAGCCCCAGCATTTC. Full variable domain (remainder filled in from reference TRBV29-1 and TRBJ1-5): SAVISQKPSRDICQRGTSLTIQCQVDSQVTMMFWYRQQPGQSLTLIATANQGSEATYESGFVIDKFPISRPNLTFSTLTVSNMSPEDSSIYLCSVADRGDQPQHFGDGTRLSIL.

CDR3 DNA: TGTGCCAGCAGCTTTAAAATGGACACTGAAGCTTTCTTT. Protein sequence: CASSFKMDTEAFF. V and J are TRBV7-2 and TRBJ1-1; D is undetermined. CDR1 SGHTA and CDR2 FQGNSA come from the germline V gene. V was clipped by 3 bases and J by 3 bases, with 8 bases between them. The CDR3 length is 13 residues.

This clone was counted once. A single base is all that separates this from a far larger clone, so a read error is likely. V gene TRBV27 combines with J gene TRBJ1-1; 7 positions match TRBD1. The CDR3 is 15 amino acids. Germline CDR1 MNHEY, CDR2 SMNVEV (reference sequence). In DNA form, the CDR3 reads TGTGCCAGCAGTTTAACCGGGACAGCATACACTGGAGCTTTCTTT. Its translation is CASSLTGTAYTGAFF.

The chain joins TRBV28 to TRBJ2-1; 7 bases are shared with TRBD2. With 5 bases clipped from V and 4 bases from J, the junction kept 8 bases outside the gene matches. The CDR3 runs to 15 residues. Germline V gives CDR1 MDHEN, CDR2 SYDVKM. The CDR3 sequence: CASSRTSDQYNEQFF. The CDR3 coding sequence is TGTGCCAGCAGTCGTACTAGCGACCAGTACAATGAGCAGTTCTTC.

This clone has just a few counts. Here the CDR3 DNA reads TGTGCCAGTAGTATAGGGGCGGACAGGGGACAGCCCCAGCATTTT. It translates to CASSIGADRGQPQHF. V and J are TRBV19 and TRBJ1-5; 9 bases are shared with TRBD1. V lost 1 base to trimming and J lost 7 bases; unmatched junction nucleotides: 5. Germline V lookup: CDR1 LNHDA, CDR2 SQIVND (reference sequence). The CDR3 runs to 15 residues.

This clone was seen repeatedly, ten times or more. The rearrangement links TRBV7-9 to TRBJ1-5; a possible D gene is TRBD1 (6 bases). V shed 4 bases and J shed 6 bases, with 7 bases lying between them. The germline gives CDR1 SEHNR, CDR2 FQNEAQ (reference sequence). CDR3 length equals 12 residues. The CDR3 here is CASSSRGQPQHF. In DNA, the CDR3 is TGTGCCAGCAGCTCCAGGGGTCAGCCCCAGCATTTT.

The V call is TRBV10-3, the J call TRBJ2-3; D ambiguous. This CDR3 comprises 11 residues. Trimming cost V 10 bases and J 4 bases, with 9 bases left between them. Germline CDR1 reads ENHRY; CDR2 reads SYGVKD. In DNA, the CDR3 is TGTGCCACCCTAAGTGCAGATACGCAGTATTTT. Amino acids: CATLSADTQYF.

This clone was recorded many times. The chain has TRBV29-1 and TRBJ2-2; D might be TRBD2 (6 bases). V was pared by 7 bases and J by 5 bases, with 14 bases between. The CDR3 runs to 13 residues. Germline V gene sequence: CDR1 SQVTM, CDR2 ANQGSEA. The CDR3 protein is CSADQGGTGELFF. In nucleotides, the CDR3 is TGCAGCGCAGACCAGGGAGGTACCGGGGAGCTGTTTTTT.